Shown below are 9 T cell receptor beta chains from a single sample sequenced in a study of blood T cell repertoires in COVID-19. Using immunoSEQ multiplex PCR, the repertoire was profiled, and TCRdb retains in-frame clones only, with some absent. The sample holds under 85,000 clones, less than 90% seen once. The specimen sequenced was peripheral blood. These TCRs come from a man aged 80 or over in a cohort sampled during active COVID-19.

The V gene is TRBV5-1, the J gene TRBJ1-2; D possibly corresponds to TRBD1 (6 bases). V lost 0 bases and J lost 4, with 10 bases in between. The CDR3 has 14 amino acids. Germline CDR1 is SGHRS and CDR2 is YFSETQ. CDR3 nucleotides: TGCGCCAGCAGCTTGGTGGCAGGGGTCTATGGCTACACCTTC. Its translation is CASSLVAGVYGYTF.

This chain joins TRBV19 and TRBJ2-2, with D maybe TRBD1 (5 bases). CDR1 and CDR2 from the germline V gene are LNHDA and SQIVND (reference sequence). This CDR3 is 16 amino acids long. The V and J ends lost 1 base and 4 bases respectively, with 13 bases between them. The CDR3 sequence is CASSIVGQGGTGELFF. The CDR3 region has the DNA TGTGCCAGTAGTATAGTAGGGCAGGGCGGCACCGGGGAGCTGTTTTTT.

This chain joins TRBV7-2 and TRBJ1-5; 8 nucleotides align to TRBD1. The V gene end was trimmed by 5 bases and the J gene end by 5 bases; junction bases not matched to a gene: 8. Germline values: CDR1 SGHTA, CDR2 FQGNSA. The CDR3 totals 15 residues. The CDR3 DNA is TGTGCCAGCAGCATAGTAGGACAGGGCGATCAGCCCCAGCATTTT. Translated, it gives CASSIVGQGDQPQHF.

This chain uses TRBV5-1 with TRBJ2-1; 8 positions agree with TRBD1. This CDR3 region has 15 residues. With V trimmed by 4 bases and J by 2 bases, 5 bases remained unmatched. CDR1 and CDR2 from the germline V gene are SGHRS and YFSETQ. The CDR3 loop is CASSQDRETYNEQFF. The CDR3 region has the DNA TGCGCCAGCAGCCAGGACAGGGAGACCTACAATGAGCAGTTCTTC.

Only one count was recorded for this clone. The V and J genes are TRBV7-9 and TRBJ2-1; D might be TRBD2 (5 bases). The V gene lost 5 bases and the J gene lost 3 bases, with 20 bases spanning the gap. CDR3 size: 17 residues. Germline CDR1 and CDR2: SEHNR and FQNEAQ (reference sequence). The CDR3 DNA sequence: TGTGCCAGCAGCCCACATGGTGGTCTAGCTGGCTACAATGAGCAGTTCTTC. As protein: CASSPHGGLAGYNEQFF.

The chain joins TRBV7-6 to TRBJ2-1, with 8 bases that match TRBD1. Looked up from germline, CDR1 is SGHVS and CDR2 is FNYEAQ. The CDR3 has 17 amino acids. V dropped 0 bases and J dropped 8; count of bases not matched to a gene: 12. The DNA of the CDR3 is TGTGCCAGCAGCTTAGCCTCTCCCGCCAGGGGGCCCGATGAGCAGTTCTTC. It encodes CASSLASPARGPDEQFF.

Relative to its sample, this clone is medium-sized. The genes are TRBV4-3 and TRBJ1-2, with a tentative D call TRBD1 (5 bases). Germline V gene lookup returns CDR1 LGHNA and CDR2 YSLEER. V was shortened by 1 base and J by 2 bases, with 11 bases between the two germline ends. The CDR3 has 15 residues. The CDR3 DNA follows: TGCGCCAGCAGCCAAGCCCTGGGACTGAACTATGGCTACACCTTC. Translation: CASSQALGLNYGYTF.

For the CDR3, the DNA is TGCGCCAGCAGCCAAGGGGGGGGACAGGGGGCTGTCTACAATGAGCAGTTCTTC. It yields the protein CASSQGGGQGAVYNEQFF. The rearrangement links TRBV4-1 to TRBJ2-1; TRBD1 aligns across 12 bases. Trimming took 1 base from V and 3 from J; bases not matched to a gene: 7. CDR1 and CDR2 (germline): MGHRA, YSYEKL. The CDR3 totals 18 residues.

This chain joins TRBV7-8 and TRBJ1-2; possibly TRBD1 for D (5 bases). The ends were cut back, 3 bases at V and 7 bases at J, with 12 bases in the middle. The CDR3 has 13 residues. Germline values: CDR1 SGHVS, CDR2 FQNEAQ. CDR3 in amino acids: CASSLEGLSGYTF. As DNA, the CDR3 is TGTGCCAGCAGCTTGGAGGGGTTGAGTGGCTACACCTTC.